The TCR beta chain under discussion was sequenced for a study of shared clonotypes between healthy human individuals (dated by TCRdb to about 2020). General notes on the study: Three men and a couple of women, aged 18 to 49 years, made up the cohort. Per donor, leukapheresis produced somewhere between about 0.85 and 9.5 billion PBMCs. To estimate repertoire size and how much clonotype sharing occurs between individuals, the study deeply sequenced the blood TCR repertoires of five or six healthy adults. To increase sequencing depth and limit assay-specific biases, different laboratories used diverse techniques to prepare libraries and sequence TCR repertoires. For each donor, three plates each were used for CD4 naive and CD4 memory, two plates were used for CD8 naive, and one plate was used for CD8 memory. General findings and caveats noted by the study authors: Because the study included a small number of donors, the genetic and exposure-history diversity represented was limited. When several donors were compared, the shared fraction of clonotypes was 5% to 6.5% for naive CD4, roughly 3.3% for naive CD8, 2% to 2.5% for memory CD4, and roughly 0.43% for memory CD8. Rarefaction of sorted-subset datasets indicated incomplete sequencing despite the large sequencing depth. Compared with non-shared clonotypes, the clonotypes found in all four sorted-subset donors had higher generation probabilities. Pairwise subsampling led to the expectation that sequencing depth would affect the degree of clonotype sharing among donors. Naive subsets generally had larger estimated clonotype richness than memory subsets. Sampling was restricted to blood, and TCR repertoires in tissues likely differ from the TCR repertoires found in blood.

The CDR3 runs 11 residues from the cysteine to the phenylalanine. Only the CDR3 portion is preserved as DNA: 33 bases, with reading frame beginning at the first base. CDR1 SGHRS and CDR2 YFSETQ are derived from the germline V gene. V is reduced by 7 bases and J by 4 bases, leaving a spacing of 8 bases between them. Using the deep immunoSEQ assay, TCR CDR3 regions were amplified from genomic DNA by multiplex PCR. For each cell subset, the extracted genomic DNA was distributed evenly across all wells of several immunoSEQ 96-well plates, and each plate served as one replicate. For sorted subsets, around 200 ng genomic DNA, equal to 25,000 to 35,000 T cell genomes, was loaded into each replicate PCR. Purified libraries were quantified with a Qubit 3.0 fluorometer, sized on a Bioanalyzer 2100, and re-quantified with the KAPA Library Quantification kit. Each immunoSEQ 96-well plate was sequenced on its own single-read 150-cycle Illumina NextSeq 550 flow cell. The study's processing was this. Because only junctional sequences without quality scores were contained in the immunoSEQ output, filtering matching that applied to full-length reads could not be performed. To assign V/J genes and CDR3, sequences were annotated against IMGT germline references using PyIR, a Python wrapper for IgBLAST v1.9. Reads with weak V/J assignments (E-value above 1e-6), missing CDR3, stop codons, out-of-frame junctions, or ambiguous translated residues were removed. V3J clonotypes were defined as sequences sharing the same inferred V gene, J gene, and CDR3 amino acid sequence. Percentage overlap between repertoires was calculated by dividing the number of shared unique clonotypes by the size of the smaller repertoire. RTK rarefaction, the Chao1 estimator, and Recon v2.1 estimates of unobserved clonotypes were used to assess repertoire richness. Generation probabilities for all TCRbeta clonotypes obtained by the gDNA method from several donors were computed using OLGA. The table comes from immuneACCESS by way of TCRdb, which keeps in-frame sequences with V and J called. Part of the clones is missing from these tables; in studies checked, under half for an unresolved V gene and the rest for unknown reasons. The V and J calls and the clone size are those of that table, but D and trimming were determined from the DNA. This sample comprises some 2 million clones, 85% to 95% of them detected only once. The biggest ten clones account for 0.13% of the sample.

Donors were healthy HIV-negative adults with no recently reported acute infections or vaccinations. Every donor was a Caucasian adult residing in Nashville, Tennessee, USA. CD4+ T cells were enriched by magnetic negative selection; naive cells were then positively selected on CD45RA, and the negative fraction formed the memory subset. Blood was obtained by leukapheresis, after which PBMCs were separated by Ficoll-Histopaque density gradient centrifugation and cryopreserved in liquid nitrogen vapor phase. Analytical flow cytometry was used to check the purity and quantity of every magnetically sorted T cell population. Each sorted fraction had its genomic DNA isolated and then quantified by UV absorbance on a Nanodrop 2000c. Notes on this clone: It lacks a known antigen. There are no base qualities to consult, and no much larger clone falls within one base.

This chain is built from TRBV5-1 and TRBJ2-5, with no reliable assignment of the D segment. The sequence derives from a man between 18 and 35 years old in good health. Material: naive CD4+ T cells sorted from blood. Interpreted using the paper, the cell subset or site label stands for: CD45RA+ positively selected. The DNA sequence is TGCGCCAGCCGGACGGGAGAGACCCAGTACTTC. Its protein product is CASRTGETQYF.